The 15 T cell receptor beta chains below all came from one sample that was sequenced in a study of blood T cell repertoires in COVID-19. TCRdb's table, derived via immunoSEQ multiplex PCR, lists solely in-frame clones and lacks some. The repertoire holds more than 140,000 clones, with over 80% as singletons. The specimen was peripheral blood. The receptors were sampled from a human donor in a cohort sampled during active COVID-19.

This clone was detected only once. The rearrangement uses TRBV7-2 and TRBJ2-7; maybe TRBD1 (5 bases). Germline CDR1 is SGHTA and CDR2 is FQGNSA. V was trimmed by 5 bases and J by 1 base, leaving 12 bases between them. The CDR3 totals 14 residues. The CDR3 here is CASSLQRQSYEQYF. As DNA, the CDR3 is TGTGCCAGCAGCCTACAGCGACAGTCCTACGAGCAGTACTTC.

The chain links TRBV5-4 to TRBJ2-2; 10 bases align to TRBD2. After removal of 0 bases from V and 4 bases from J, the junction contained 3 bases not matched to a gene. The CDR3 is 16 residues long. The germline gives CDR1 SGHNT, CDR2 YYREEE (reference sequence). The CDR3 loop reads CASSLARLAGTGELFF. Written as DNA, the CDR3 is TGTGCCAGCAGCTTGGCCCGACTAGCGGGCACCGGGGAGCTGTTTTTT.

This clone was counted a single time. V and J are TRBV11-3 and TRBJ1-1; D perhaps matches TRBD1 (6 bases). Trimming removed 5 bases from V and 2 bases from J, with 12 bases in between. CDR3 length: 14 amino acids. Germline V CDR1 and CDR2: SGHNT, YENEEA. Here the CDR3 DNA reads TGTGCCAGCAGCGCCGGGGGGGGCAACACTGAAGCTTTCTTT. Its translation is CASSAGGGNTEAFF. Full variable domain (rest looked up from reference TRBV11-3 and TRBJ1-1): EAGVVQSPRYKIIEKKQPVAFWCNPISGHNTLYWYLQNLGQGPELLIRYENEEAVDDSQLPKDRFSAERLKGVDSTLKIQPAELGDSAVYLCASSAGGGNTEAFFGQGTRLTVV.

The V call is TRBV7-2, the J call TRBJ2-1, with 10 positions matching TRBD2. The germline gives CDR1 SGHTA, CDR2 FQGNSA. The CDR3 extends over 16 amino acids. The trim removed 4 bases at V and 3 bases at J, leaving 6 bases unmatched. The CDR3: CASSSRVAGGYNEQFF. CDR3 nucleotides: TGTGCCAGCAGCTCCCGGGTAGCGGGGGGCTACAATGAGCAGTTCTTC.

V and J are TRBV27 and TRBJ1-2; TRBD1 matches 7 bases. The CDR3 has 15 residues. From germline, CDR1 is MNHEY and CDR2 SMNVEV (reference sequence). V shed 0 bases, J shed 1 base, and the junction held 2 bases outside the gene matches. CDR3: CASSLSTGINYGYTF. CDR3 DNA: TGTGCCAGCAGTTTATCGACAGGGATTAACTATGGCTACACCTTC.

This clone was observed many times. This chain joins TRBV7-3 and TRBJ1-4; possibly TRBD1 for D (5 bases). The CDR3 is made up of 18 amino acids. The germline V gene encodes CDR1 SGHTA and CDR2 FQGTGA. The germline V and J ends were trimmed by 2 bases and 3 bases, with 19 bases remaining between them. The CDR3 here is CASSLSPFLGEANEKLFF. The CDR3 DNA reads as TGTGCCAGCAGCTTATCCCCCTTTTTGGGGGAGGCTAATGAAAAACTGTTTTTT. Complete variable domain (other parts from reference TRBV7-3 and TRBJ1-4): GAGVSQTPSNKVTEKGKYVELRCDPISGHTALYWYRQSLGQGPEFLIYFQGTGAADDSGLPNDRFFAVRPEGSVSTLKIQRTERGDSAVYLCASSLSPFLGEANEKLFFGSGTQLSVL.

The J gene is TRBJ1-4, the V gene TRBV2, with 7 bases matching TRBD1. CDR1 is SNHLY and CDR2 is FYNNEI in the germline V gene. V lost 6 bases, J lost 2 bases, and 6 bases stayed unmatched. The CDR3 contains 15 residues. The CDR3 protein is CASRANRGTNEKLFF. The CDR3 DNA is TGTGCCAGCAGGGCCAACAGGGGTACTAATGAAAAACTGTTTTTT.

CDR3 amino acids: CASSPLGGSTDTQYF. The CDR3 DNA follows: TGTGCCAGCTCACCACTCGGCGGGAGCACAGATACGCAGTATTTT. The chain uses TRBV18 and TRBJ2-3; TRBD2 is a possible D gene (5 bases). The CDR3 runs 15 residues. Deletions cut 1 base from V and 0 bases from J, with 8 bases between. CDR1 and CDR2 (germline): KGHSH, LQKENI.

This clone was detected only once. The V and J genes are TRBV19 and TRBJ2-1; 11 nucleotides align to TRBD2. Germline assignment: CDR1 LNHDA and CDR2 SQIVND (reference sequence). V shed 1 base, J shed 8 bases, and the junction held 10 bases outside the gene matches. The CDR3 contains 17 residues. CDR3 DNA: TGTGCCAGTAGTATAGGGCTAGCGGGGGGATGGGTCCATGAGCAGTTCTTC. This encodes CASSIGLAGGWVHEQFF.

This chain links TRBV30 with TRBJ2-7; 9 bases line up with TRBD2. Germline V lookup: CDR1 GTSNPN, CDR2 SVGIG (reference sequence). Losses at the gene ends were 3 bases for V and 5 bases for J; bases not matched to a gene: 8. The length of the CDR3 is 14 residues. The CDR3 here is CAWRLAGSSHEQYF. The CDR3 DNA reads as TGTGCCTGGAGGCTAGCGGGAAGTTCCCACGAGCAGTACTTC. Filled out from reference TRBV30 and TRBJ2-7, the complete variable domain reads SQTIHQWPATLVQPVGSPLSLECTVEGTSNPNLYWYRQAAGRGLQLLFYSVGIGQISSEVPQNLSASRPQDRQFILSSKKLLLSDSGFYLCAWRLAGSSHEQYFGPGTRLTVT.

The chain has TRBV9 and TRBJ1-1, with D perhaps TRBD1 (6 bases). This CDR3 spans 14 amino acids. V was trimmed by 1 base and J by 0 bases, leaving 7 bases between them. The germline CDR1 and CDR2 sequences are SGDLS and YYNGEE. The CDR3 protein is CASSVTGMNTEAFF. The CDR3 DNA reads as TGTGCCAGCAGCGTAACAGGGATGAACACTGAAGCTTTCTTT.

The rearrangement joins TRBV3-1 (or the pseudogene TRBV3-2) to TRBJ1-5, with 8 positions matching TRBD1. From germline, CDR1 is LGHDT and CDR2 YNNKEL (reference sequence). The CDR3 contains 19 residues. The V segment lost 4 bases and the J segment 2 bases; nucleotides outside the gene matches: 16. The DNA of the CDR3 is TGTGCCAGCAGCCCGAGGCTCCTTACAGGGGGGGGAGGCAATCAGCCCCAGCATTTT. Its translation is CASSPRLLTGGGGNQPQHF.

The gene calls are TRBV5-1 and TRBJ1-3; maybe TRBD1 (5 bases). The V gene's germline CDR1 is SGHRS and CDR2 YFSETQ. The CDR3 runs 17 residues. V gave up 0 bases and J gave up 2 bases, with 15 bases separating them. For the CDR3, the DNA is TGCGCCAGCAGCTTGGAGGTCCAGGGAGGGGCTGGAAACACCATATATTTT. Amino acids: CASSLEVQGGAGNTIYF.

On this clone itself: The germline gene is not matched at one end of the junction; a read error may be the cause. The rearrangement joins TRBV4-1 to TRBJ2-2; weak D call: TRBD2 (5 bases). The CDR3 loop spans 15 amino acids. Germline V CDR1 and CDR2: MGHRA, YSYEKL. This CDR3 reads CASSKEGVNTGELFF. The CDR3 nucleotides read TGCGCCAGCAGCAAAGAGGGAGTGAACACCGGGGAGCTGTTTTTT.

The DNA for the CDR3 is TGTGCCAGCAGCGACAGGGGTGTAGGTTACGAGCAGTACTTC. Residues: CASSDRGVGYEQYF. The J gene is TRBJ2-7, the V gene TRBV11-1; TRBD1 aligns across 8 bases. The germline CDR1 and CDR2 sequences are SGHAT and FQDESV (reference sequence). The CDR3 spans 14 residues. Trimming took 5 bases from V and 4 from J; bases not matched to a gene: 7. Together with reference TRBV11-1 and TRBJ2-7, the CDR3 gives the full variable domain: EAEVAQSPRYKITEKSQAVAFWCDPISGHATLYWYRQILGQGPELLVQFQDESVVDDSQLPKDRFSAERLKGVDSTLKIQPAELGDSAMYLCASSDRGVGYEQYFGPGTRLTVT.